This T cell receptor beta chain comes out of a study of memory CD4+ T cells and cytomegalovirus serostatus (dated by TCRdb to the late 2010s). In the study overall: The cohort included approximately 35 healthy adults from Belgium, of whom 9 were CMV seropositive and about 24 were CMV seronegative. To replicate a published TCR-based CMV serostatus classifier, the study sequenced CD4+ memory TCRbeta repertoires from a Belgian cohort whose cytomegalovirus serostatus was known. What the work shows at the level of the full study, not this receptor alone: On the Belgian cohort, the classifier built on the original framework reached a median bootstrapped AUC of almost 0.96, with a 95% CI of 0.76-1.00. Results were interpreted as suggesting that the CMV-associated TCR signature is largely present in the CD4+ memory repertoire. CMV serostatus prediction reached a median bootstrapped AUC of about 0.94 with the original framework and about 0.93 with a US-trained random forest. Only CD4+CD45RO+ memory cells were sequenced, in contrast to the original study, in which naive and memory CD4+ and CD8+ populations were covered. Of fewer than 200 previously reported CMV-associated TCRbeta sequences, about 68 appeared in the CD4+ memory repertoires, each in one to five individuals.

A FACSAria II was used to sort memory CD4+ T cells, defined as single viable CD3+CD4+CD8-CD45RO+ cells. CMV serostatus was assessed using a Roche Elecsys assay, by which serum IgG against CMV pp150, pp28, p38 and p52 was detected. Following thawing, total CD4+ T cells were enriched through positive selection using CD4 magnetic microbeads. Samples originated from another study that specifically interrogated the CD4+ T cell memory repertoire. Following standard operating procedures, peripheral blood mononuclear cells were isolated and cryopreserved, while serum was kept at -80 degrees C. Staining used CD3-PerCP (BW264/56), CD4-APC (RPA-T4), CD45RO-PE (UCHT1) and CD8-Pacific Orange (3B5) antibodies, with Sytox blue excluding non-viable cells. Of note for this clone: Its antigen target is currently unknown. Nothing much larger sits one base from this clone, and base qualities are not available. Other DNA sequences in the sample encode the same CDR3.

Genomic DNA was extracted from sorted cells with the Quick-DNA Microprep Kit. Amplification of TCRbeta DNA was done with the immunoSEQ hsTCRbeta kit, following the protocol from the manufacturer. TCRbeta libraries were sequenced on an Illumina MiSeq instrument. The source study handled its data this way. Removing out-of-frame sequences left 2,204,828 distinct TCRbeta sequences, an average of roughly 68,000 per individual. Each individual was scored using the number of 150 to 200 previously reported CMV-associated TCRbeta sequences that the individual carried and the total number of productive distinct TCRbeta sequences. A beta-binomial model was reimplemented in Python, and random forests from scikit-learn, run with default parameters, were trained on data from the US cohort. Classifier performance on the Belgian cohort was reported as the median AUC with percentile confidence intervals calculated over 10,000 bootstrap iterations. TCRdb took this table from immuneACCESS and kept in-frame rearrangements with V and J called. Such tables lack part of the clones; where checked against another copy, unresolved V genes explain under half of the gap, and the rest is unexplained. V and J calls and clone size come straight from that table; D and trimming were deduced from the DNA. This sample holds tens of thousands of clones; about four fifths were observed only once. The ten biggest clones cover less than 0.5% of the sample.

The germline V gene provides CDR1 SGHRS and CDR2 YFSETQ. The germline ends are 6 bases apart after V is trimmed by 2 bases and J by 1 base. CDR3 length: 13 amino acids, cysteine to phenylalanine. Of the read, only the CDR3 DNA is kept; its 39 bases are in frame from base 1. The chain couples TRBV5-1 to TRBJ1-1; 5 matching bases give a weak D call of TRBD1. The sequencing sample was made of memory CD4+ T cells from blood. The TCR was taken from an adult in good health and CMV-seronegative. The nucleotide sequence reads as follows: TGCGCCAGCAGCTTTGGGGGGAACACTGAAGCTTTCTTT. Its translation reads: CASSFGGNTEAFF.